Presented here are 21 T cell receptor beta chains from one specimen sequenced in a study of shared clonotypes between healthy human individuals. Sequencing used immunoSEQ multiplex PCR; TCRdb keeps in-frame clones, though not all of them. The sample lists roughly 2 million clones; approximately 96% were seen once. Material for sequencing was naive CD4+ T cells sorted from blood. As for subset: CD45RA+ positively selected. The receptors here all came from a man in his late teens or twenties in good health.

The J gene is TRBJ2-1, the V gene TRBV11-1; D remains unclear. The CDR3 length is 17 residues. Trimming left V 1 base short and J 3 bases short, with 16 bases between. Germline loops: CDR1 SGHAT, CDR2 FQDESV (reference sequence). The CDR3 is CASSLEGFASRYNEQFF. The CDR3 DNA reads as TGTGCCAGCAGCTTAGAAGGGTTCGCCTCCCGCTACAATGAGCAGTTCTTC. The entire variable domain, with the rest obtained from reference TRBV11-1 and TRBJ2-1, is as follows: EAEVAQSPRYKITEKSQAVAFWCDPISGHATLYWYRQILGQGPELLVQFQDESVVDDSQLPKDRFSAERLKGVDSTLKIQPAELGDSAMYLCASSLEGFASRYNEQFFGPGTRLTVL.

CDR3 loop: CASWDRRTLPSNQPQHF. CDR3 DNA sequence: TGTGCCAGTTGGGACAGGAGAACGTTGCCTAGCAATCAGCCCCAGCATTTT. The chain recombines TRBV19 with TRBJ1-5; 8 bases are a match to TRBD1. In germline, CDR1 is LNHDA, CDR2 SQIVND (reference sequence). V lost 8 bases and J lost 0; bases outside the gene matches: 12. This CDR3 has 17 residues.

The chain combines TRBV6-1 with TRBJ2-7; tentative D call: TRBD2 (5 bases). V gave up 0 bases and J gave up 6 bases, with 6 bases separating them. Germline loops: CDR1 MNHNS, CDR2 SASEGT. The CDR3 consists of 12 residues. The chain's CDR3 is CASSEAGSEQYF. CDR3 nucleotides: TGTGCCAGCAGTGAAGCTGGGAGCGAGCAGTACTTC.

The chain joins TRBV10-2 to TRBJ1-2; the D gene is possibly TRBD1 (6 bases). Trimming shortened V by 0 bases and J by 7 bases, and 9 bases separated the two germline ends. Per the germline V gene, CDR1 is WSHSY and CDR2 is SAAADI. The CDR3 extends over 13 amino acids. CDR3 loop: CASSESGASGYTF. The CDR3 DNA follows: TGCGCCAGCAGTGAGTCGGGGGCGAGTGGCTACACCTTC.

The chain carries TRBV25-1 and TRBJ1-6, with D tentatively TRBD1 (5 bases). Germline values: CDR1 MGHDK, CDR2 SYGVNS. This CDR3 has 14 amino acids. The V end was cut by 4 bases, the J end by 9 bases, with 13 bases between. The CDR3 bases are TGTGCCAGCAGTGCCGGGACCGCTATTTCACCCCTCCACTTT. Its protein product is CASSAGTAISPLHF.

This clone appeared a single time. CDR3 sequence (DNA): TGTGCCAGTAGTATAGAATCCAGGTCCGGGGGAGGCTACACCTTC. Translation: CASSIESRSGGGYTF. The chain carries TRBV19 and TRBJ1-2, with D possibly matching TRBD1 (5 bases). The CDR3 sequence is 15 residues long. Per the germline V gene, CDR1 is LNHDA and CDR2 is SQIVND (reference sequence). Trimming left V 0 bases short and J 8 bases short, with 16 bases between.

This clone came up once. The rearrangement uses TRBV14 and TRBJ1-4; TRBD1 might be the D (5 bases). CDR1 is SGHDN and CDR2 is FVKESK in the germline V gene. V dropped 4 bases and J dropped 4 bases, with 16 bases sitting between them. This CDR3 contains 16 residues. CDR3 in amino acids: CASSRYGGSGNEKLFF. For the CDR3, the DNA is TGTGCCAGCAGCCGGTACGGGGGGTCGGGTAATGAAAAACTGTTTTTT.

The rearrangement uses TRBV11-2 and TRBJ1-3; D remains ambiguous. CDR1 and CDR2 from the germline V gene are SGHAT and FQNNGV. The V and J ends lost 5 bases and 4 bases respectively, with 15 bases between them. This CDR3 has 15 residues. The CDR3 DNA sequence: TGTGCCAGCAGCCCTGGAGGAGGGTCCGGAAACACCATATATTTT. Encoded protein: CASSPGGGSGNTIYF.

The rearrangement links TRBV7-2 to TRBJ2-3; 7 bases fit TRBD1. The germline V gene has CDR1 SGHTA and CDR2 FQGNSA. This CDR3 has 15 residues. Losses at the gene ends were 1 base for V and 2 bases for J; bases not matched to a gene: 3. CDR3 protein: CASSLEGQTTDTQYF. CDR3 bases: TGTGCCAGCAGCTTAGAGGGACAGACCACAGATACGCAGTATTTT.

Details on this clone: The sample has other DNA sequences that encode this CDR3 too. The V and J genes are TRBV6-5 and TRBJ2-1, with a possible D match to TRBD2 (5 bases). Trimming left V 8 bases short and J 2 bases short, with 10 bases between. Germline loops: CDR1 MNHEY, CDR2 SVGAGI. This CDR3 is 13 amino acids long. The DNA for the CDR3 is TGTGCCAGCTCCCGGGGAACCTACAATGAGCAGTTCTTC. Translated, it gives CASSRGTYNEQFF.

This clone has just one count. Different DNA sequences within this sample yield the same CDR3. The genes are TRBV5-1 and TRBJ2-1, with TRBD2 matching 9 bases. The V gene end was trimmed by 0 bases and the J gene end by 4 bases; junction bases not matched to a gene: 2. CDR3 length equals 15 residues. From germline, CDR1 is SGHRS and CDR2 YFSETQ. The CDR3 DNA is TGCGCCAGCAGCTTGGTAGCGGGGGATTACAATGAGCAGTTCTTC. The encoded protein is CASSLVAGDYNEQFF.

The genes are TRBV5-4 and TRBJ1-1, with a weak D call TRBD1 (5 bases). There are 14 residues in the CDR3. With 0 bases removed from V and 5 bases from J, the gap between germline ends came to 11 bases. Germline CDR1 is SGHNT and CDR2 is YYREEE (reference sequence). The CDR3 region is CASSLAGGGTEAFF. As DNA, the CDR3 is TGTGCCAGCAGCTTGGCCGGGGGTGGGACTGAAGCTTTCTTT.

The CDR3 reads CASSARFREQYF. In nucleotides, the CDR3 is TGTGCCAGCAGTGCCCGATTCCGGGAGCAGTACTTC. V usage is TRBV2 and J usage is TRBJ2-7, with unresolved D. The V gene lost 4 bases and the J gene lost 7 bases, with 11 bases spanning the gap. Germline assignment: CDR1 SNHLY and CDR2 FYNNEI. The CDR3 has 12 residues.

The V gene is TRBV19, the J gene TRBJ1-1, with D unresolved. CDR1 is LNHDA, CDR2 SQIVND, per germline (reference sequence). V lost 5 bases to trimming and J lost 0 bases, with 22 bases between them. There are 18 residues in the CDR3. The CDR3 region has the DNA TGTGCCAGTAGTCCCAAGTCCCTGGGTCGAGGGTTGAACACTGAAGCTTTCTTT. This translates into CASSPKSLGRGLNTEAFF.

The J gene is TRBJ2-3, the V gene TRBV18; the D gene is possibly TRBD1 (5 bases). The CDR3 sequence is 16 residues long. V lost 6 bases to trimming and J lost 0 bases, with 16 bases between them. In germline, CDR1 is KGHSH, CDR2 LQKENI. CDR3: CASSAVGAGSTDTQYF. The CDR3 DNA sequence: TGTGCCAGCTCCGCCGTGGGCGCAGGGAGCACAGATACGCAGTATTTT.

The chain joins TRBV18 to TRBJ1-1, with D unresolved. V lost 2 bases and J lost 6, with 10 bases in between. The V gene's germline CDR1 is KGHSH and CDR2 LQKENI. The CDR3 loop spans 13 amino acids. CDR3 protein: CASSPRETAEAFF. CDR3 in DNA: TGTGCCAGCTCACCAAGAGAAACTGCTGAAGCTTTCTTT.

This chain connects TRBV11-2 to TRBJ1-5; D unclear. The germline gives CDR1 SGHAT, CDR2 FQNNGV. Trimming shortened V by 0 bases and J by 7 bases, and 10 bases separated the two germline ends. CDR3 length: 14 amino acids. The CDR3 region is CASSLDYGRQPQHF. CDR3 sequence (DNA): TGTGCCAGCAGCTTAGATTACGGGAGACAGCCCCAGCATTTT.

The chain combines TRBV7-9 with TRBJ1-1, with unresolved D. Trimming pared 2 bases from V and 0 bases from J, leaving 13 bases between. The CDR3 contains 16 residues. Germline V gene data show CDR1 as SEHNR and CDR2 as FQNEAQ (reference sequence). The CDR3 loop reads CASSLRSGMMNTEAFF. The CDR3 nucleotides read TGTGCCAGCAGCTTAAGGTCTGGGATGATGAACACTGAAGCTTTCTTT.

The V and J genes are TRBV5-4 and TRBJ1-4; 8 bases are a match to TRBD1. The V gene end was trimmed by 0 bases and the J gene end by 4 bases; junction bases not matched to a gene: 8. CDR1 is SGHNT and CDR2 is YYREEE in the germline V gene (reference sequence). This CDR3 region has 17 residues. In DNA form, the CDR3 reads TGTGCCAGCAGCTTGGCGACAGGGGAAGGGAGTAATGAAAAACTGTTTTTT. Protein sequence: CASSLATGEGSNEKLFF. The whole variable domain, remainder taken from reference TRBV5-4 and TRBJ1-4, is ETGVTQSPTHLIKTRGQQVTLRCSSQSGHNTVSWYQQALGQGPQFIFQYYREEENGRGNFPPRFSGLQFPNYSSELNVNALELDDSALYLCASSLATGEGSNEKLFFGSGTQLSVL.

The J gene is TRBJ2-3, the V gene TRBV7-8; D not resolved. CDR1 SGHVS and CDR2 FQNEAQ come from the germline V gene. V dropped 1 base and J dropped 3 bases, with 11 bases sitting between them. The CDR3 has 15 amino acids. CDR3 loop: CASSLVHGTTDTQYF. As DNA, the CDR3 is TGTGCCAGCAGCTTAGTGCACGGAACAACAGATACGCAGTATTTT.

The chain recombines TRBV6-1 with TRBJ2-2, with TRBD1 identical over 8 bases. This CDR3 is built from 14 residues. Germline assignment: CDR1 MNHNS and CDR2 SASEGT. V shed 6 bases and J 4 bases; nucleotides not matched to a gene: 4. CDR3 in DNA: TGTGCCAGCAGCAGGGGGCCGAGCACCGGGGAGCTGTTTTTT. The encoded protein is CASSRGPSTGELFF.